This is a list of T cell receptor beta chains from one sample in a study of PD-1 blockade in mismatch repair-deficient tumors. The repertoire was sequenced with immunoSEQ multiplex PCR; TCRdb's copy has only in-frame clones and lacks some. In the table there are 20,000 to 30,000 clones, roughly 83% of which are singletons. Sequenced here: PBMCs, sampled before pembrolizumab treatment. Receptors were obtained from an adult with mismatch repair-deficient cancer. Both conserved end residues are trimmed from each CDR3. Clone size is shown for a subset of rows, as once, few, many or a class of expanded clone.

TRBJ2-3,TRBV9,.,ASSVSQDTQY
TRBJ1-2,TRBV5-1,.,ASSFSTGNYGYT
TRBJ1-1,TRBV6-5,.,ASRQGWNTEAF
TRBJ1-6,TRBV5-1,.,ASNSGTDYSPLH
TRBJ1-1,TRBV29-1,.,SVEGQGWTEAF
TRBJ2-5,TRBV4-1,.,ASSHSGAETQY
TRBJ2-5,TRBV5-1,.,ASSLAGGGQETQY
TRBJ2-1,TRBV6-1,.,ASSGGLDNYNEQF
TRBJ2-2,TRBV19,.,ASSIQRDIGELF
TRBJ2-2,TRBV5-1,.,ASKEVTNTGELF
TRBJ2-1,TRBV7-2,.,ASSLAASLNEQF
TRBJ2-3,TRBV5-1,.,ASSSGQGLSDTQY
TRBJ2-2,TRBV7-2,once,ASSPDTGYTGELF
TRBJ1-5,TRBV19,.,ASSIPQGTPRNQPQH
TRBJ2-2,TRBV5-4,.,ASSPGTSGRGELF
TRBJ1-4,TRBV28,.,ASSRTGGLKLF
TRBJ2-7,TRBV27,.,ASSSGSSYEQY
TRBJ2-3,TRBV7-3,.,ASSLTSEADTQY
TRBJ1-6,TRBV30,.,AWRGDRGRQALH
TRBJ1-2,TRBV25-1,few,ASSSPGTGVGYGYT
TRBJ2-7,TRBV18,.,ASSPVAVGAYEQY
TRBJ2-5,TRBV5-4,.,ASKGTANKETQY
TRBJ2-3,TRBV10-3,.,AISDSGGSPDTQY
TRBJ1-4,TRBV6-1,.,ASRTGGEKLF
TRBJ2-1,TRBV5-4,.,ASSLGLVFGEQF
TRBJ2-6,TRBV5-6,once,ASSLLAGGISGANVLT
TRBJ2-1,TRBV7-9,.,ASSLVGPGEPSSYNEQF